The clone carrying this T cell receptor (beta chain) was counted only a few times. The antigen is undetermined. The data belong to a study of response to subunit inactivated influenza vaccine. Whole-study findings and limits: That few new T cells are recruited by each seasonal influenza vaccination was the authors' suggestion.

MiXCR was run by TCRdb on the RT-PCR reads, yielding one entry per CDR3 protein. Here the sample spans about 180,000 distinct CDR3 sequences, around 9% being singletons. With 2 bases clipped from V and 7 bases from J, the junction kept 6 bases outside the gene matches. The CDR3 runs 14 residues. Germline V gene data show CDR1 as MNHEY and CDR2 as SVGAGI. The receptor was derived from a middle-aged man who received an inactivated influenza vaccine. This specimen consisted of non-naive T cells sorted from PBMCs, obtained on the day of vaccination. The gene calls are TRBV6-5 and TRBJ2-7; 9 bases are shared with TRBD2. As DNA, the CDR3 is TGTGCCAGCAGTTACGGAGCGGGAGGCAGAGAGCAGTACTTC. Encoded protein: CASSYGAGGREQYF.